This TCR beta chain emerged from a study of shared clonotypes between healthy human individuals. Study-level points and caveats: An expected dependence of interdonor clonotype sharing on sequencing depth was noted. About 5% of naive CD4 clonotypes were shared across several donors.

Trimming stripped 1 base from V and 2 bases from J, with 9 bases between. The CDR3 loop spans 14 amino acids. Per the germline V gene, CDR1 is MNHNS and CDR2 is SASEGT. Naive CD8 cells comprised CD45RO-negative, CCR7-positively selected cells, excluding terminally differentiated effector memory CD45RA+ cells. Profiled with immunoSEQ multiplex PCR; TCRdb holds only in-frame clones, not every one. In the table there are over 2 million clones, about 95% of which are singletons. Regarding this clone: Its antigen is unidentified.

This sequence originates from a man aged 18-30 years in good health. The chain carries TRBV6-1 and TRBJ2-7; D is unresolved. Sequenced input: naive CD8+ T cells sorted from blood. In DNA, the CDR3 is TGTGCCAGCAGTGAAGGGGGTAGGACCTACGAGCAGTACTTC. Protein: CASSEGGRTYEQYF.